Included here is one T cell receptor beta chain sequence, with context. Antigen specificity is unknown. This sample was taken from a study of T cell responses to AZD1222 COVID-19 vaccine. TCRdb keeps only in-frame clones here, not all; method: immunoSEQ multiplex PCR. This table holds roughly 100,000 clones, 86% found once. Trimming shortened V by 4 bases and J by 1 base, and 10 bases separated the two germline ends. CDR1 LNHDA and CDR2 SQIVND come from the germline V gene (reference sequence). This CDR3 is built from 14 residues. Findings and caveats of the study: Spike was spanned by vaccine-associated CD4 TCRs, with dominance at 160-218 and 743-854.

The material sequenced was peripheral blood, taken on day 0 of AZD1222 vaccination. The sequence was obtained from an adult in good health. This sequence joins TRBV19 and TRBJ1-1; D is perhaps TRBD1 (6 bases). The CDR3, as DNA: TGTGCCAGTAGTACTCCGGGACAGAACACTGAAGCTTTCTTT. Protein product: CASSTPGQNTEAFF.